This T cell receptor beta chain was captured by sequencing in a study of Ad26.COV2.S vaccination and SARS-CoV-2 variants. About the study: A participant enrolled in the COV1001 Ad26.COV2.S trial arm provided the sample.

Method: immunoSEQ multiplex PCR; TCRdb's copy keeps in-frame clones and lacks some. The repertoire holds hundreds of thousands of clones, with roughly 90% as singletons. Treatment specified: 15 to 20 received Ad26.COV2.S at low or high dose, single or two shots; roughly five received placebo; per-sample allocation not given. Day 63 following the first vaccine or placebo injection was when the samples were taken. The length of the CDR3 is 17 residues. Germline values: CDR1 SGHRS, CDR2 YFSETQ. V lost 2 bases to trimming and J lost 0 bases; unmatched junction nucleotides: 5. The rearrangement joins TRBV5-1 to TRBJ2-6, with TRBD1 matching 7 bases. The sequenced sample was peripheral blood, obtained in a trial of Ad26.COV2.S vaccine versus placebo. This receptor was taken from a person aged 18-60 years who received the Ad26.COV2.S COVID-19 vaccine or a placebo. The CDR3 spells CASSFRDSRSGANVLTF. DNA for the CDR3: TGCGCCAGCAGCTTCCGGGACAGCCGCTCTGGGGCCAACGTCCTGACTTTC.